The 27 T cell receptor beta chains reported below all come from one sample, sequenced in a study of T cell responses to AZD1222 COVID-19 vaccine. Measured with immunoSEQ multiplex PCR; TCRdb has only the in-frame clones, and not every one. The data show under 200,000 clones, around 85% seen once. This material consisted of peripheral blood, taken 28 days after the second AZD1222 dose. All receptors come from an adult who received the AZD1222 COVID-19 vaccine.

This clone was seen a few times. The rearrangement links TRBV6-7 to TRBJ1-5, with TRBD1 matching 8 bases. Being an ORF, TRBV6-7 has a function that is uncertain. The CDR3 has 21 amino acids. The ends lost 2 bases at V and 1 base at J; junction bases unmatched: 19. The CDR3 DNA follows: TGTGCCAGCAGTTACGGCCCCCTTGGCAGGGGGCCTCGAACCAGCAATCAGCCCCAGCATTTT. It specifies CASSYGPLGRGPRTSNQPQHF.

The chain links TRBV5-5 to TRBJ1-1; no clear D gene. This CDR3 spans 16 amino acids. The V gene lost 1 base and the J gene lost 3 bases, with 16 bases spanning the gap. Germline CDR1 is SGHKS and CDR2 is YYEKEE (reference sequence). CDR3 sequence: CASSLFGSSVDTEAFF. The CDR3 nucleotides are TGTGCCAGCAGCTTGTTTGGTAGTAGCGTAGACACTGAAGCTTTCTTT. The full variable domain, with the rest looked up from reference TRBV5-5 and TRBJ1-1, is DAGVTQSPTHLIKTRGQQVTLRCSPISGHKSVSWYQQVLGQGPQFIFQYYEKEERGRGNFPDRFSARQFPNYSSELNVNALLLGDSALYLCASSLFGSSVDTEAFFGQGTRLTVV.

J is TRBJ1-2 and V is TRBV20-1; 7 bases line up with TRBD1. Germline V gene sequence: CDR1 DFQATT, CDR2 SNEGSKA (reference sequence). Trimming took 3 bases from V and 6 from J; bases not matched to a gene: 19. This CDR3 is 17 amino acids long. The CDR3 DNA is TGCAGTGCTAGTCTAAGAAGGGATCAAGACAGGGCCCATGGCTACACCTTC. Amino acid sequence: CSASLRRDQDRAHGYTF.

V is TRBV5-6 and J is TRBJ1-5; 7 bases fit TRBD1. Losses at the gene ends were 4 bases for V and 3 bases for J; bases not matched to a gene: 7. Germline assignment: CDR1 SGHDT and CDR2 YYEEEE. This CDR3 is built from 15 residues. DNA for the CDR3: TGTGCCAGCAGCCAGGGACAGAGCAACAATCAGCCCCAGCATTTT. It codes for CASSQGQSNNQPQHF.

The rearrangement joins TRBV19 to TRBJ1-1; TRBD1 is a possible D gene (5 bases). The CDR3 sequence is 15 residues long. In germline, CDR1 is LNHDA, CDR2 SQIVND (reference sequence). Trimming cost V 3 bases and J 1 base, with 12 bases left between them. CDR3 protein: CASSIAGTKNTEAFF. Written as DNA, the CDR3 is TGTGCCAGTAGTATCGCCGGGACCAAGAACACTGAAGCTTTCTTT.

The chain has TRBV10-3 and TRBJ1-2; 10 bases align to TRBD1. CDR3 length equals 15 residues. From germline, CDR1 is ENHRY and CDR2 SYGVKD. The V segment lost 2 bases and the J segment 4 bases; nucleotides outside the gene matches: 4. CDR3 in DNA: TGTGCCATCAGTGAGAGGACAGGGGGTCTCTATGGCTACACCTTC. This encodes CAISERTGGLYGYTF.

This clone has a single count. The chain links TRBV4-1 to TRBJ1-5, with 7 bases that match TRBD1. The junction had 15 bases not matched to a gene; V was cut back by 3 bases and J by 4 bases. The length of the CDR3 is 18 residues. The germline V gene has CDR1 MGHRA and CDR2 YSYEKL. This CDR3 reads CASSQEPSGTASNQPQHF. The CDR3, as DNA: TGCGCCAGCAGCCAGGAACCTTCCGGGACAGCCTCTAATCAGCCCCAGCATTTT.

The rearrangement uses TRBV21-1 and TRBJ2-5; the table's D call TRBD1 went unverified against the DNA. TRBV21-1 is shown as a pseudogene. This CDR3 spans 16 amino acids. CDR3 residues: CASSNRQGEKQETQYF. CDR3 sequence (DNA): TGTGCCAGCAGCAACAGACAGGGGGAGAAGCAAGAGACCCAGTACTTC.

The rearrangement joins TRBV6-5 to TRBJ2-3, with 10 bases fitting TRBD2. The ends lost 7 bases at V and 2 bases at J; junction bases unmatched: 3. The V gene's germline CDR1 is MNHEY and CDR2 SVGAGI. CDR3 length: 14 residues. CDR3 nucleotide sequence: TGTGCCAGCAAGCGGGAGGGGCTCACAGATACGCAGTATTTT. Translating gives CASKREGLTDTQYF.

The chain joins TRBV5-1 to TRBJ2-7, with TRBD1 matching over 9 bases. V gave up 4 bases and J gave up 5 bases; unmatched junction bases: 7. Germline-derived CDR1 and CDR2 are SGHRS and YFSETQ. This CDR3 is 14 amino acids long. The CDR3, as DNA: TGCGCCAGCAGCGGTGGGACAGGGATGCACGAGCAGTACTTC. Residues: CASSGGTGMHEQYF.

The chain uses TRBV7-9 and TRBJ1-1; a possible D gene is TRBD1 (6 bases). CDR3 length: 14 residues. Germline V lookup: CDR1 SEHNR, CDR2 FQNEAQ (reference sequence). V shed 5 bases and J shed 5 bases, with 15 bases lying between them. The chain's CDR3 is CASSPPGVRTEAFF. As DNA, the CDR3 is TGTGCCAGCAGCCCACCAGGGGTAAGGACTGAAGCTTTCTTT.

The chain recombines TRBV27 with TRBJ1-2; D is uncertain. This CDR3 has 15 residues. Germline V CDR1 and CDR2: MNHEY, SMNVEV (reference sequence). The V end was cut by 0 bases, the J end by 1 base, with 9 bases between. The CDR3 protein is CASSLSRQINYGYTF. The CDR3 DNA is TGTGCCAGCAGTTTATCTCGCCAGATTAACTATGGCTACACCTTC.

The V and J genes are TRBV5-1 and TRBJ2-5; tentative D call: TRBD2 (6 bases). This CDR3 has 14 amino acids. The germline V gene has CDR1 SGHRS and CDR2 YFSETQ. With 0 bases removed from V and 7 bases from J, the gap between germline ends came to 13 bases. The CDR3 loop reads CASSLEPGRGTQYF. DNA of the CDR3: TGCGCCAGCAGCTTGGAACCAGGGCGGGGGACCCAGTACTTC.

This clone was recorded a few times. The chain combines TRBV7-2 with TRBJ2-7; the match to TRBD1 covers 9 bases. CDR1 and CDR2 (germline): SGHTA, FQGNSA. The V segment lost 6 bases and the J segment 4 bases; nucleotides outside the gene matches: 7. There are 14 residues in the CDR3. The CDR3 nucleotides are TGTGCCAGCAGGCTTCGGACAGGGGCGTACGAGCAGTACTTC. Its translation: CASRLRTGAYEQYF.

This chain connects TRBV5-1 to TRBJ1-4; D is ambiguous. Germline V gives CDR1 SGHRS, CDR2 YFSETQ. CDR3 length equals 15 residues. Deletions cut 4 bases from V and 0 bases from J, with 10 bases between. CDR3 residues: CASSPWTATNEKLFF. The CDR3 coding sequence is TGCGCCAGCAGCCCATGGACCGCAACTAATGAAAAACTGTTTTTT.

The V call is TRBV29-1, the J call TRBJ1-1, with unresolved D. The CDR3 runs to 10 residues. V lost 0 bases and J 11 bases, leaving 7 bases between the germline ends. Germline V CDR1 and CDR2: SQVTM, ANQGSEA. CDR3 sequence: CSVEEKRAFF. CDR3 nucleotides: TGCAGCGTTGAAGAAAAGAGGGCTTTCTTT.

The chain uses TRBV2 and TRBJ2-7, with a weak D call TRBD1 (6 bases). This CDR3 has 14 amino acids. Germline CDR1 and CDR2: SNHLY and FYNNEI. Trimming removed 4 bases at V and 7 bases at J, with 17 bases between. Written as DNA, the CDR3 is TGTGCCAGCAGTGTCGGCCCGACAGGACGAGAGCAGTACTTC. Residues: CASSVGPTGREQYF.

The chain uses TRBV28 and TRBJ1-5, with a possible D match to TRBD1 (6 bases). V was clipped by 11 bases and J by 4 bases, with 21 bases between them. Germline V gene lookup returns CDR1 MDHEN and CDR2 SYDVKM. The CDR3 is 15 residues long. The CDR3 region is CAAKGGGLENQPQHF. The CDR3 DNA is TGTGCCGCGAAAGGGGGAGGGTTGGAAAATCAGCCCCAGCATTTT. The full variable domain, with the rest looked up from reference TRBV28 and TRBJ1-5, is DVKVTQSSRYLVKRTGEKVFLECVQDMDHENMFWYRQDPGLGLRLIYFSYDVKMKEKGDIPEGYSVSREKKERFSLILESASTNQTSMYLCAAKGGGLENQPQHFGDGTRLSIL.

V is TRBV4-3 and J is TRBJ1-1, with 7 positions matching TRBD1. Germline V lookup: CDR1 LGHNA, CDR2 YSLEER. V lost 4 bases and J lost 5; bases outside the gene matches: 4. CDR3 size: 13 residues. CDR3 in amino acids: CASSLGTATEAFF. The CDR3 DNA reads as TGCGCCAGCAGCCTAGGGACAGCGACTGAAGCTTTCTTT.

Turning to this clone: Other DNA sequences in the same sample also yield this CDR3. This rearrangement joins TRBV7-2 to TRBJ2-1, with 15 bases aligning to TRBD2. Trimming removed 5 bases from V and 4 bases from J; junction bases left unmatched: 0. Germline lookup yields CDR1 SGHTA and CDR2 FQGNSA. This CDR3 contains 15 residues. The DNA of the CDR3 is TGTGCCAGCAGCGGGACTAGCGGGGGGTACAATGAGCAGTTCTTC. Protein product: CASSGTSGGYNEQFF.

This clone has just one count. The rearrangement uses TRBV15 and TRBJ2-7, with 8 bases aligning to TRBD1. Germline V CDR1 and CDR2: LNHNV, YYDKDF (reference sequence). J was trimmed by 7 bases and V by 5 bases; bases with no gene match: 10. CDR3 length: 14 residues. This CDR3 is CATSPRQGLGEQYF. The DNA of the CDR3 is TGTGCCACCAGCCCCCGACAGGGGTTGGGGGAGCAGTACTTC.

V and J are TRBV7-2 and TRBJ2-7, with D possibly matching TRBD2 (5 bases). V lost 5 bases to trimming and J lost 7 bases, with 15 bases between them. The CDR3 contains 13 residues. Germline CDR1 and CDR2: SGHTA and FQGNSA. CDR3 amino acids: CASSPELAREQYF. The CDR3 DNA reads as TGTGCCAGCAGCCCAGAATTAGCGAGGGAGCAGTACTTC.

This clone has only one observation. The chain combines TRBV3-1 (or the pseudogene TRBV3-2) with TRBJ2-1, with D perhaps matching TRBD1 or TRBD2 (6 bases each). V dropped 4 bases and J dropped 3 bases, with 13 bases sitting between them. This CDR3 is 15 amino acids long. Germline CDR1 LGHDT, CDR2 YNNKEL (reference sequence). The CDR3 sequence: CASSLPGGYYNEQFF. The CDR3 DNA follows: TGTGCCAGCAGCCTCCCCGGGGGCTACTACAATGAGCAGTTCTTC.

The chain employs TRBV6-1 and TRBJ1-2, with D perhaps TRBD1 (5 bases). Germline V gene data show CDR1 as MNHNS and CDR2 as SASEGT. Between the trimmed V and J ends, which lost 2 bases and 0 bases, there was a span of 16 bases. The CDR3 extends over 17 amino acids. The CDR3 DNA sequence: TGTGCCAGCAGTGAATTCCCGAACAGGTCCCCTAACTATGGCTACACCTTC. It is translated as CASSEFPNRSPNYGYTF.

There are a few counts of this clone. The chain is built from TRBV6-5 and TRBJ2-7, with no clear D. The CDR3 length is 14 residues. Germline CDR1 reads MNHEY; CDR2 reads SVGAGI. The germline V and J ends were trimmed by 0 bases and 3 bases, with 9 bases remaining between them. CDR3 region: CASSYSGGNYEQYF. The CDR3 coding sequence is TGTGCCAGCAGTTACTCGGGCGGTAACTACGAGCAGTACTTC.

This chain uses TRBV6-5 with TRBJ1-5, with D possibly matching TRBD1 (5 bases). Germline V gene sequence: CDR1 MNHEY, CDR2 SVGAGI. The CDR3 is 15 residues long. Trimming stripped 6 bases from V and 0 bases from J, with 12 bases between. The CDR3 bases are TGTGCCAGCAGGTCGGGACGGAATAGCAATCAGCCCCAGCATTTT. This gives the protein CASRSGRNSNQPQHF.

This clone was counted between two and nine times. This chain joins TRBV6-5 and TRBJ1-1; D unresolved. Germline V gene data show CDR1 as MNHEY and CDR2 as SVGAGI. There are 16 residues in the CDR3. The ends were cut back, 1 base at V and 1 base at J, with 13 bases in the middle. The CDR3 DNA is TGTGCCAGCAGTTACTTCAACAACCTCCCGAACACTGAAGCTTTCTTT. Residues: CASSYFNNLPNTEAFF.